This T cell receptor (beta chain) was documented in a study of monozygotic twins with inflammatory bowel disease (dated by TCRdb to about 2019). In the study overall: The full study comprised around 30 monozygotic twin pairs: nine German pairs (four IBD-concordant, five IBD-discordant) and 19 IBD-discordant Danish pairs. Within discordant pairs, disease-associated traits were sought mainly by comparing IBD patients with their genetically identical healthy co-twins. Each individual had, on average, about 151 000 unique TCRalpha sequences and 181 000 unique TCRbeta sequences available for analysis.

General findings and caveats noted by the study authors: Because patients were on differing immunosuppressive treatments, the repertoires may have picked up extra background noise and inter-individual variability. The results gave no support for a single strong signal or clonotype linked to IBD. Different T cell subtypes could not be distinguished in the analysis. Fewer clonotypes were shared with other individuals by IBD patients than by healthy twins, most markedly in patients showing signs of disease activity. No difference in repertoire similarity was observed between concordant and discordant twins, possibly owing to limited statistical power. Measured by the inverse Simpson index, TCRbeta repertoire diversity was lower in IBD patients than in their healthy co-twins.

An approximately 2.5 ml peripheral blood sample was drawn into PAXgene tubes per donor and stored at -80°C. Without any T cell sorting, total RNA was extracted from whole blood using the PAXgene blood miRNA kit on an automated QIAcube. Peripheral blood from monozygotic twin pairs concordant or discordant for inflammatory bowel disease was subjected to deep TCRalpha and TCRbeta repertoire profiling with unique molecular barcoding. Smoking habits were recorded for all twin pairs, and each individual was classified as a current, former or never smoker. Taken from cysteine to phenylalanine, the CDR3 has 13 residues. No nucleotide data were recorded. CDR1 MNHEY and CDR2 SMNVEV were looked up in the germline V gene (reference sequence). Of note for this clonotype: Its binding antigen is unknown.

The library was prepared using 5' RACE. For each TCR library, roughly 3,600 ng of total RNA was used. For each sample, cDNA was synthesized in eight separate reactions using SMARTScribe reverse transcriptase. During cDNA synthesis, template switching introduced unique molecular identifiers that contained a 6-nucleotide sample barcode. TCRalpha and TCRbeta cDNA was amplified by two nested PCRs of approximately 17 and 9 cycles, with bead purification after each PCR. Before amplification, the cDNA was treated with uracil DNA-glycosylase and purified using the QIAquick PCR purification kit. The second PCR added Illumina TruSeq-compatible adapters along with sample-specific barcodes. TapeStation and Qubit were used to check library quality and concentration, and 4 to 6 ng of each library went into the pool. Pooled libraries were sequenced on an Illumina HiSeq2500 single-index Rapid Run with 2 x 100 bp reads and custom sequencing primers. In the paper's pipeline: MiGEC version 1.2.6 was used for UMI-based consensus assembly to correct PCR and sequencing errors. V(D)J alignment, clonotype assembly and CDR3 extraction were performed with MiXCR version 2.1.1. Normalisation of gene usage, clonotype sharing and MAIT/NKT TCR abundance was achieved by analysing the top 1000, 10 000 and 20 000 clonotypes per sample. Diversity was computed as the inverse Simpson index with the vegan R package after downsampling to 27 000 UMIs. Paired Mann-Whitney U tests were applied to discordant twin pairs, and Benjamini-Hochberg correction was used for multiple testing. The reads were reprocessed in TCRdb, with one entry per CDR3 protein sequence and no accompanying DNA. These V and J calls originate from TCRdb's pipeline instead of the authors' own analysis. The table for this sample shows 330,000 or so distinct CDR3 sequences. The top ten hold around 2% of the sample.

The sample consisted of blood. This sequence originates from a human donor with ulcerative colitis or Crohn's disease, or a healthy co-twin of an affected twin (not recorded which). The V gene is TRBV27 and the J gene is TRBJ2-3; checking the TCRdb D call of TRBD1 is not possible without DNA. The CDR3 region: CASSFVGVGTQYF.